This T cell receptor (beta chain) was sequenced for a study of control samples from healthy donors and cancer patients. TCRdb's copy holds only in-frame clones and misses some; the assay was immunoSEQ multiplex PCR. This table has fewer than 200,000 clones, approximately 92% appearing once. Germline CDR1 SGHKS, CDR2 YYEKEE (reference sequence). V was cut by 7 bases and J by 0 bases, with 9 bases left in between. There are 13 residues in the CDR3. The clonotype originates from a woman aged 60 to 75 in good health. Sequenced material: blood. The gene calls are TRBV5-5 and TRBJ2-3; D is unclear. In DNA form, the CDR3 reads TGTGCCAGCGCAAGGGTAAGCACAGATACGCAGTATTTT. Translation gives CASARVSTDTQYF.